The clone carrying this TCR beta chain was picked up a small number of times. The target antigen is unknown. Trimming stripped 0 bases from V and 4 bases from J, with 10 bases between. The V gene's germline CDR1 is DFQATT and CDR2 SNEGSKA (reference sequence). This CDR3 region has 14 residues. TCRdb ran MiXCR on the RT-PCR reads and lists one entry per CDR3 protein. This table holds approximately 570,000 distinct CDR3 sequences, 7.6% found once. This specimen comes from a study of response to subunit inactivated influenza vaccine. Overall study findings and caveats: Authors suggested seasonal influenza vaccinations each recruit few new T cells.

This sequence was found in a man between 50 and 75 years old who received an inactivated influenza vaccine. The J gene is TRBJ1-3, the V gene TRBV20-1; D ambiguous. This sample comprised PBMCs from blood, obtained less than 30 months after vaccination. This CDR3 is CSARDPGSGNTIYF. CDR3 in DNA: TGCAGTGCTAGAGATCCCGGCTCCGGAAACACCATATATTTT.